This is a list of T cell receptor beta chains from one sample in a study of T cell changes during pregnancy in multiple sclerosis. Clones were read by immunoSEQ multiplex PCR, and TCRdb kept only the in-frame ones, dropping some. The profile covers about 60,000 clones, with 80% to 95% appearing a single time and 0.85% taken by the ten largest. The sample here was peripheral blood, taken in the first trimester of pregnancy. These receptors all stem from a female donor with multiple sclerosis, enrolled in a pregnancy study. CDR3s include the opening cysteine and the closing phenylalanine or tryptophan. Each record gives: J gene, D gene, clone size, V gene, CDR3 DNA, CDR3 protein. A D gene is named only where the DNA matches it firmly. Clone size is not always given. Where it is, it says once, few, many or a class for expanded clones.

TRBJ1-2 TRBD1 - TRBV5-6 TGTGCCAGCAGCTCGCCCGACAGGGAAGGCTACACCTTC CASSSPDREGYTF
TRBJ1-1 - - TRBV5-6 TGTGCCAGCAGCTCGGGGACTCAAGGGTCCATGAACACTGAAGCTTTCTTT CASSSGTQGSMNTEAFF
TRBJ1-1 - - TRBV9 TGTGCCAGCAGCGTAGATTATAATAGTGCCGCTTTCTTT CASSVDYNSAAFF
TRBJ2-6 - - TRBV2 TGTGCCAGCAGGCCCAGGTCTGGGGCCAACGTCCTGACTTTC CASRPRSGANVLTF
TRBJ1-2 TRBD1 once TRBV6-4 TGTGCCAGCAGCCCGGTTGGGGCAGGGGGAGGATTCTATGGCTACACCTTC CASSPVGAGGGFYGYTF
TRBJ1-1 - once TRBV19 TGTGCCAGTAGTATATCCAGGGACACTGAAGCTTTCTTT CASSISRDTEAFF
TRBJ1-5 - - TRBV21-1 TGTGCCAGCAGCACATCGGGACAGGGGGCGAGACAGCCCCAGCATTTT CASSTSGQGARQPQHF
TRBJ1-4 - few TRBV12-5 TGTGCTAGTGGTTTGTACACAGGGCGAAAACTGTTTTTT CASGLYTGRKLFF
TRBJ2-2 - - TRBV19 TGTGCCAGTAGTATAGGAGGAACCGGGGAGCTGTTTTTT CASSIGGTGELFF
TRBJ2-5 - - TRBV12-1 TGTGCCAGCAGCCCCCGCGGCAGGGGGATTCAAGAGACCCAGTACTTC CASSPRGRGIQETQYF
TRBJ2-7 - - TRBV30 TGTGCCTGGGGGAGCGGAACCTACGAGCAGTACTTC CAWGSGTYEQYF
TRBJ1-1 TRBD1 - TRBV28 TGTGCCAGCAGCCAAGGGACAGCAAAGACGAACACTGAAGCTTTCTTT CASSQGTAKTNTEAFF
TRBJ2-3 - - TRBV7-9 TGTGCCAGCAGCTTAAGGCAGGGGACATCTAAGGATACGCAGTATTTT CASSLRQGTSKDTQYF
TRBJ1-2 TRBD1 - TRBV7-3 TGTGCCAGCAGCGCACAGACCGGGACAGGGTCGGCCTATGGCTACACCTTC CASSAQTGTGSAYGYTF
TRBJ2-1 - - TRBV7-9 TGTGCCAGCAGCTTAGAAGGGCGGGGCTCCTACAATGAGCAGTTCTTC CASSLEGRGSYNEQFF